This T cell receptor (beta chain) was documented in a study of Ad26.COV2.S vaccination and SARS-CoV-2 variants (dated by TCRdb to the early 2020s). About the investigation overall: Vaccine-arm donors were drawn from COV1001, a multicentre, randomized, double-blind, placebo-controlled phase I-IIa trial of Ad26.COV2.S in healthy adults. Dosing of Ad26.COV2.S was intramuscular, at either 5x10^10 or 1x10^11 viral particles, delivered as one shot or as two shots spaced 56 days apart. The specificity and breadth of SARS-CoV-2-reactive T cell receptors after Ad26.COV2.S vaccination were assessed by TCRbeta repertoire sequencing. A total of around 32 samples were included in the TCR-sequenced set, comprising approximately 20 Ad26.COV2.S vaccine recipients, 5 placebo recipients and 8 SARS-CoV-2 convalescent individuals. Trial participants were randomized into five groups of five: low-dose or high-dose Ad26.COV2.S given once or twice, or placebo on both occasions. Investigators remained blinded to trial group allocation during experiments and outcome assessment. What the research found in general, with its limitations: The study was not powered for comparison of responses between vaccine doses or regimens. Ad26.COV2.S recipients had higher spike-specific TCR breadth than placebo recipients (P = 0.0014). According to the authors, total T cell responses may have been underestimated by the TCR breadth and depth analyses. After vaccination, spike-specific CD8+ and CD4+ T cell responses were reported to show substantial breadth. Non-spike TCR breadth was comparable between vaccine and placebo recipients, consistent with the vaccine containing only spike.

As regards this clone: No cognate antigen has been identified for it. Base qualities are not at hand, and no much larger clone is one base apart.

Based on the germline V gene, the CDR1 and CDR2 sequences are SGDLS and YYNGEE. Relative to germline, V is 1 base shorter and J is 4 bases shorter, with 10 bases between their ends. Taken from cysteine to phenylalanine, the CDR3 has 14 residues. This entry keeps only the CDR3 DNA: 42 bases, framed from base 1. The treatment or condition label here, explained by the study, means: 15 to 20 received Ad26.COV2.S at low or high dose, single or two shots; five or six received placebo; per-sample allocation not given. Repertoires of vaccine and placebo recipients were sequenced from samples collected on day 63 after the first injection. Cohort 1b enrolled about two dozen adults aged 18-55 years at a single site in Boston, USA, between 29 July and 7 August 2020. Ad26.COV2.S was a replication-incompetent adenovirus type 26 vector expressing a prefusion-stabilized SARS-CoV-2 spike protein from the original Wuhan strain.

The immunoSEQ Assay was used to sequence TCRbeta CDR3 regions. After extraction, genomic DNA underwent amplification by bias-controlled multiplex PCR, followed by high-throughput sequencing. The source study handled its data this way. To quantify the absolute abundance of each unique TCRbeta CDR3 region, sequences were collapsed and filtered. T cell fraction was estimated by normalizing TCRbeta template counts to usable DNA, with usable DNA measured through amplification of reference genes found in all nucleated cells. Repertoire TCRs were annotated as SARS-CoV-2-specific by exact matching of V gene, CDR3 amino acid sequence and J gene to a known reactive TCR set. The reference SARS-CoV-2 TCR set came from MIRA and was filtered for enrichment in COVID-19-positive ImmuneCODE repertoires, removing public or cross-reactive TCRs. Using the MIRA antigens, annotated TCRs were further analysed by specific ORF or by position within an ORF. Breadth was defined as the number of annotated unique rearrangements divided by the total number of unique productive rearrangements, and depth was defined as the summed frequency of the annotated unique rearrangements. Two-sided Wilcoxon rank-sum tests were applied when comparing TCR breadth between groups. TCRdb carries this immuneACCESS record with in-frame sequences only. Its versions omit some clonotypes, under half of them owing to an unresolved V gene in the studies checked, with the rest unexplained. V, J and clone size reflect that table, while D and trimming were determined from the DNA. This sample gives 500,000 or so clones in total; approximately 89% of them show up just once. In total, the top ten clones hold roughly 2.5% of the sample.

The clonotype was recovered from a person between 18 and 60 years old who received the Ad26.COV2.S COVID-19 vaccine or a placebo. This chain is built from TRBV9 and TRBJ2-3; 6 matching bases give a weak D call of TRBD1. The input for sequencing was peripheral blood, taken in a trial of Ad26.COV2.S vaccine versus placebo. The base sequence is TGTGCCAGCAGCGTACTCAGGGGTGCAGATACGCAGTATTTT. This translates into CASSVLRGADTQYF.